This is a list of T cell receptor beta chains from one sample in a study of T cells expressing NK-cell markers. TCRdb derives one entry per CDR3 protein from the 5' RACE reads, leaving out DNA. Here the sample table reports about 390,000 distinct CDR3 sequences. Sequencing input: blood T cells: a sorted CD56 or NKG2C T cell subset, CD4+ or CD8+ T cells, or bulk PBMC T cells (not recorded which). The receptors originated from a woman aged 45-65 years in good health. The CDR3 runs from the conserved cysteine through the conserved F or W. The order of the fields is J gene, V gene, CDR3 protein.

>TRBJ2-1|TRBV5-1
CASNRGAGHEQFF
>TRBJ2-2|TRBV20-1
CSAGPTAGNTGELFF
>TRBJ2-1|TRBV7-2
CASSRSWGNEQFF
>TRBJ2-3|TRBV11-2
CASSRSGRSTDTQYF
>TRBJ2-1|TRBV11-3
CASSLAGSPNVEQFF
>TRBJ1-1|TRBV25-1
CASSDDRNTEAFF
>TRBJ1-1|TRBV12-3/TRBV12-4
CASSWSGEAFF
>TRBJ2-7|TRBV30
CAWSEALRTEQYF
>TRBJ2-7|TRBV4-1
CASSPGTFPYEQYF
>TRBJ2-5|TRBV7-9
CASSQDSMTETQYF
>TRBJ1-5|TRBV20-1
CSARGQGAPLSNQPQHF
>TRBJ2-4|TRBV29-1
CSVADIVKNIQYF
>TRBJ2-2|TRBV4-1
CASTILAGATGELFF
>TRBJ2-3|TRBV6-5
CASSYNRPGSGIWDTQYF
>TRBJ2-3|TRBV4-1
CASSQGGVADTQYF
>TRBJ2-4|TRBV20-1
CSARVTDARIQYF
>TRBJ2-7|TRBV6-2/TRBV6-3
CASSYISGRALSYEQYF
>TRBJ2-1|TRBV29-1
CSVYGADTNNEQFF
>TRBJ2-1|TRBV11-3
CATGEIKKDEQFF
>TRBJ1-2|TRBV5-1
CASSLDDVHGYTF
>TRBJ1-6|TRBV2
CASSERTNHNSPLHF
>TRBJ2-1|TRBV5-1
CASSSGTRQRYNEQFF
>TRBJ1-1|TRBV29-1
CSVQPNTEAFF
>TRBJ2-3|TRBV27
CASTWTSGLSDTQYF
>TRBJ2-1|TRBV5-1
CASSALPLGGTSTNEQFF
>TRBJ2-7|TRBV2
CASPTRTGASYEQYF
>TRBJ2-5|TRBV7-2
CASLSTGRGQETQYF
>TRBJ2-4|TRBV10-3
CAISTGQSRVNIQYF
>TRBJ2-1|TRBV4-1
CASRTRDRGLNEQFF
>TRBJ2-1|TRBV5-1
CASSPSGSLAYNEQFF
>TRBJ1-6|TRBV6-5
CASSFQTGQSSYNSPLHF
>TRBJ2-7|TRBV18
CASSPPIAGISYEQYF
>TRBJ1-1|TRBV29-1
CSVWAAALEAFF
>TRBJ2-1|TRBV5-1
CASRGSVREQFF
>TRBJ2-7|TRBV12-3/TRBV12-4
CASSSTSRGLAGSTYEQYF
>TRBJ2-2|TRBV5-6
CASRDHGRPGYTGELFF
>TRBJ2-3|TRBV29-1
CSVGKGADTQYF
>TRBJ2-2|TRBV6-6
CASSPIHLAGELFF
>TRBJ2-1|TRBV21-1
CASSKGGDRGNEQFF
>TRBJ2-2|TRBV10-1
CASSPGGVDTGELFF
>TRBJ2-2|TRBV10-3
CAISEGDQNTGELFF
>TRBJ1-4|TRBV18
CASSPNNEKLFF
>TRBJ2-2|TRBV20-1
CSARVAGEAGELFF
>TRBJ2-1|TRBV12-3/TRBV12-4
CASIHGLAGGGVREQFF
>TRBJ2-5|TRBV20-1
CSATILQGAQETQYF
>TRBJ2-6|TRBV5-1
CASSNLASGANVLTF
>TRBJ2-5|TRBV2
CASSEAPAGGTQYF
>TRBJ2-5|TRBV15
CATRHLSAGQETQYF
>TRBJ1-4|TRBV19
CASSISWGSSEKLFF
>TRBJ2-2|TRBV4-1
CASSQPGQMFANTGELFF
>TRBJ2-5|TRBV12-3/TRBV12-4
CASSLRGQGTQYF
>TRBJ2-7|TRBV3-1
CASSPTGTSIGEQYF
>TRBJ2-3|TRBV20-1
CSARGGRAPDTQYF
>TRBJ1-2|TRBV11-2
CASSAHRGSDYGYTF
>TRBJ2-2|TRBV5-1
CASSMTSGRANTGELFF